The clone carrying this T cell receptor beta chain was detected once. Its antigen is unidentified. The sample is drawn from a study of T cell responses to AZD1222 COVID-19 vaccine. In the study overall: Second-dose intervals of approximately 4 or approximately 12 weeks were pooled.

This CDR3 has 13 residues. Germline lookup yields CDR1 SQVTM and CDR2 ANQGSEA. Trimming shortened V by 4 bases and J by 6 bases, and 13 bases separated the two germline ends. Overall study findings and caveats: Donor demographics were predominantly white British with a female majority; clonal diversity may be underestimated.

This table comes from immunoSEQ multiplex PCR, and its TCRdb copy is limited to in-frame clones, with some not included. The sample yields 120,000 or so clones, about 81% seen once. This TCR was recovered from an adult in good health. This chain connects TRBV29-1 to TRBJ2-1; D perhaps matches TRBD2 (7 bases). Source: peripheral blood, taken on day 0 of AZD1222 vaccination. CDR3 coding DNA: TGCAGCGTTGTAGGACTAGGGGGCAATGAGCAGTTCTTC. Translating gives CSVVGLGGNEQFF.